These T cell receptor beta chains were read from a single sample in a study of human T cells and chemical hapten exposure. TCRdb redid the calling of the RACE reads with MiXCR, one entry per CDR3 protein. The repertoire has some 96,000 distinct CDR3 sequences, 27% of them found once; the top ten carry approximately 10%. The sample was whole blood, taken in connection with sensitization to the hapten diphenylcyclopropenone (DPC). These TCRs come from a man in his forties with alopecia areata. Some clones in this sample may be carry-over from other donors' samples. Each CDR3 is given with its conserved first and last residue.

J: TRBJ2-5
V: TRBV6-6
CDR3: CASSTSTSFQETQYF

J: TRBJ2-7
V: TRBV12-3/TRBV12-4
CDR3: CASSLQRTSEQYF

J: TRBJ2-3
V: TRBV4-3
CDR3: CASSQLDGPTDTQYF

J: TRBJ1-1
V: TRBV18
CDR3: CASSPGQAIREAFF

J: TRBJ2-1
V: TRBV7-2
CDR3: CASSLGTSGNEQFF

J: TRBJ2-1
V: TRBV3-1
CDR3: CASSQGLAGALGDEQFF

J: TRBJ2-1
V: TRBV24-1
CDR3: CATSDPGPGGEQFF

J: TRBJ2-5
V: TRBV9
CDR3: CASSVDPGETQYF

J: TRBJ2-3
V: TRBV5-1
CDR3: CASSLGQGSIPSTDTQYF

J: TRBJ1-3
V: TRBV4-3
CDR3: CASSQDVRSNSGNTIYF

J: TRBJ2-3
V: TRBV6-5
CDR3: CASSRMGPNLGGTQYF

J: TRBJ2-3
V: TRBV20-1
CDR3: CSARDWSGGGKDTQYF

J: TRBJ1-5
V: TRBV28
CDR3: CASVEGNQPQHF

J: TRBJ2-7
V: TRBV6-2/TRBV6-3
CDR3: CASRPGTGGMYEQYF

J: TRBJ2-6
V: TRBV9
CDR3: CASSAELGSGANVLTF

J: TRBJ2-7
V: TRBV20-1
CDR3: CSATPGEGRSYEQYF

J: TRBJ2-7
V: TRBV20-1
CDR3: CSARELAAYEQYF

J: TRBJ2-4
V: TRBV12-3/TRBV12-4
CDR3: CASSPTGGKNIQYF

J: TRBJ2-7
V: TRBV27
CDR3: CASSRGTGGAEYF

J: TRBJ2-7
V: TRBV7-2
CDR3: CASSLGQGGLAGLYEQYF

J: TRBJ1-6
V: TRBV28
CDR3: CASSLGQGLSSPLHF

J: TRBJ2-2
V: TRBV14
CDR3: CASSLRTAHTGELFF

J: TRBJ2-3
V: TRBV5-1
CDR3: CASSLQAVPAGDTQYF

J: TRBJ2-3
V: TRBV7-2
CDR3: CASSLEAYTDTQYF

J: TRBJ2-3
V: TRBV20-1
CDR3: CSAIVAGGPSQSTDTQYF

J: TRBJ2-7
V: TRBV7-2
CDR3: CASSSERAYEQYF

J: TRBJ2-3
V: TRBV6-5
CDR3: CASSYYSSGSKDTQYF

J: TRBJ2-1
V: TRBV20-1
CDR3: CSAVDRASYNEQFF

J: TRBJ2-3
V: TRBV7-2
CDR3: CASSGSTSTDTQYF

J: TRBJ2-7
V: TRBV2
CDR3: CASSEMTGGGTSYEQYF

J: TRBJ2-1
V: TRBV12-3/TRBV12-4
CDR3: CASSFSQGFVYNEQFF

J: TRBJ2-3
V: TRBV12-3/TRBV12-4
CDR3: CASTPGRGLPTDTQYF

J: TRBJ2-1
V: TRBV5-4
CDR3: CASSLRGGGVNEQFF

J: TRBJ1-1
V: TRBV18
CDR3: CASLQRLGRENTEAFF

J: TRBJ2-2
V: TRBV28
CDR3: CASSWDGRRAGELFF

J: TRBJ2-7
V: TRBV7-9
CDR3: CASSFTGTGGFYEQYF

J: TRBJ2-1
V: TRBV27
CDR3: CASSYSRYNEQFF

J: TRBJ1-1
V: TRBV20-1
CDR3: CSADPGTFGTEAFF

J: TRBJ1-1
V: TRBV10-3
CDR3: CAISESSGVRAEAFF

J: TRBJ2-5
V: TRBV20-1
CDR3: CSARSQGETQYF

J: TRBJ1-3
V: TRBV5-1
CDR3: CASSGTGNSGNTIYF

J: TRBJ2-7
V: TRBV11-2
CDR3: CASSTPPDSSSYEQYF

J: TRBJ1-5
V: TRBV18
CDR3: CASSQDGNQPQHF

J: TRBJ2-6
V: TRBV6-2/TRBV6-3
CDR3: CASSRRLAPRGANVLTF

J: TRBJ1-5
V: TRBV28
CDR3: CASSSRDRGRRKPQHF

J: TRBJ1-4
V: TRBV7-6
CDR3: CASSPGGEKLFF

J: TRBJ2-2
V: TRBV9
CDR3: CASSVVSGELFF

J: TRBJ2-6
V: TRBV5-1
CDR3: CASSSGQVTSGANVLTF

J: TRBJ1-1
V: TRBV18
CDR3: CASSPVGRGNTEAFF

J: TRBJ2-3
V: TRBV6-5
CDR3: CASSYKTSADTQYF

J: TRBJ1-1
V: TRBV12-3/TRBV12-4
CDR3: CASRSGWEAFF

J: TRBJ1-1
V: TRBV27
CDR3: CASSFRRAQNTEAFF

J: TRBJ2-1
V: TRBV15
CDR3: CATSDLASEQFF

J: TRBJ2-7
V: TRBV12-3/TRBV12-4
CDR3: CASSLVGTDYEQYF

J: TRBJ2-2
V: TRBV20-1
CDR3: CSARPTSVTGELFF

J: TRBJ2-7
V: TRBV21-1
CDR3: CASSHVPNPYEQYF

J: TRBJ2-7
V: TRBV7-8
CDR3: CASSNREGYEQYF